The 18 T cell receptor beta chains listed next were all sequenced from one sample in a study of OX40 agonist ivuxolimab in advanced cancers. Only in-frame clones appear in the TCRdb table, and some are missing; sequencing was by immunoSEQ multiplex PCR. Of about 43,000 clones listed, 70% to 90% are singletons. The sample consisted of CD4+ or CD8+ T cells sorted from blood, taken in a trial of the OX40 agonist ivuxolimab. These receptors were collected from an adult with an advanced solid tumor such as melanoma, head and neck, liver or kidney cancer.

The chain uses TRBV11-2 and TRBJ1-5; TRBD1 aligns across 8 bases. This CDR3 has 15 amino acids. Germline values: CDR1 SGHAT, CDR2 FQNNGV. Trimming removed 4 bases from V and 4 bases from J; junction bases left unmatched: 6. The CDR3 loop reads CASSSAGTGNQPQHF. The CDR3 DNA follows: TGTGCCAGCAGCTCCGCCGGGACAGGTAATCAGCCCCAGCATTTT.

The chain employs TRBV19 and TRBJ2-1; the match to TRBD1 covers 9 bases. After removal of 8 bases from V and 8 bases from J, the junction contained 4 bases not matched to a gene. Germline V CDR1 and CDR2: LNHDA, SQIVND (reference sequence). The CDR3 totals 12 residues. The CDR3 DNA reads TGTGCCAGTTCACAGGGGGCATATGAGCAGTTCTTC. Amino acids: CASSQGAYEQFF.

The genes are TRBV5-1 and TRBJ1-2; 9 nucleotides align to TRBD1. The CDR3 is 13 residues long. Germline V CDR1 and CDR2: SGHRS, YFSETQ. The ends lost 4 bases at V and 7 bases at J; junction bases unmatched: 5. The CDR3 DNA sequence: TGCGCCAGCAGCCCGAGGGACAGGGCTGGCTACACCTTC. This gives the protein CASSPRDRAGYTF. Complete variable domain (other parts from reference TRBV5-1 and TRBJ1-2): KAGVTQTPRYLIKTRGQQVTLSCSPISGHRSVSWYQQTPGQGLQFLFEYFSETQRNKGNFPGRFSGRQFSNSRSEMNVSTLELGDSALYLCASSPRDRAGYTFGSGTRLTVV.

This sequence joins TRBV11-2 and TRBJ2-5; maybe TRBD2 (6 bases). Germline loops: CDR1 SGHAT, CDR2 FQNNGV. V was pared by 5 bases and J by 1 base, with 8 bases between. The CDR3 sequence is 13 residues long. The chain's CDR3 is CASSEGLQETQYF. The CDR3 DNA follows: TGTGCCAGCAGCGAGGGACTCCAAGAGACCCAGTACTTC. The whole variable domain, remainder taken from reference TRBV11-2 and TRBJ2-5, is EAGVAQSPRYKIIEKRQSVAFWCNPISGHATLYWYQQILGQGPKLLIQFQNNGVVDDSQLPKDRFSAERLKGVDSTLKIQPAKLEDSAVYLCASSEGLQETQYFGPGTRLLVL.

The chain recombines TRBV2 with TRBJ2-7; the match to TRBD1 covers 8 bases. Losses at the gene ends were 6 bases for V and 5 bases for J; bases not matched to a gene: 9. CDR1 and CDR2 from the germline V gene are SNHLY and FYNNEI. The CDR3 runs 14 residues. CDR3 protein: CASRAGQVSDEQYF. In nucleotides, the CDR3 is TGTGCCAGCAGGGCGGGACAGGTTTCCGACGAGCAGTACTTC.

Written as DNA, the CDR3 is TGTGCCAGCAGCTTAGGGACATCGTACCAAGAGACCCAGTACTTC. Amino acids: CASSLGTSYQETQYF. V and J are TRBV11-2 and TRBJ2-5; perhaps TRBD1 as D (5 bases). Germline CDR1 SGHAT, CDR2 FQNNGV. This CDR3 region has 15 residues. V was pared by 1 base and J by 0 bases, with 9 bases between.

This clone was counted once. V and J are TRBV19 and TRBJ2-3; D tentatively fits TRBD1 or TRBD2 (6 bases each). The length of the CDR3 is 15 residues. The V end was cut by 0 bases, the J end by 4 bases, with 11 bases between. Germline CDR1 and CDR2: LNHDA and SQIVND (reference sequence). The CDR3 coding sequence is TGTGCCAGTAGTATAGACGGGGGCAGTTCAGATACGCAGTATTTT. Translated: CASSIDGGSSDTQYF.

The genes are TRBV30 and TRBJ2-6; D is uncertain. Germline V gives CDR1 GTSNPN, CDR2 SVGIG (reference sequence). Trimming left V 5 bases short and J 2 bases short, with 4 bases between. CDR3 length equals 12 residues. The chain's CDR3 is CAWDPGANVLTF. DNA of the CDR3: TGTGCCTGGGACCCTGGGGCCAACGTCCTGACTTTC.

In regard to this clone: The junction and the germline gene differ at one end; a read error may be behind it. As DNA, the CDR3 is TGTGCTAGCAGCTTAGCACTAGCGGGGAACAATGAGCAGTTCTTC. Translation: CASSLALAGNNEQFF. This chain connects TRBV7-7 to TRBJ2-1; 10 bases fit TRBD2. CDR1 is SSHAT and CDR2 is FNYEAQ in the germline V gene (reference sequence). The length of the CDR3 is 15 residues.

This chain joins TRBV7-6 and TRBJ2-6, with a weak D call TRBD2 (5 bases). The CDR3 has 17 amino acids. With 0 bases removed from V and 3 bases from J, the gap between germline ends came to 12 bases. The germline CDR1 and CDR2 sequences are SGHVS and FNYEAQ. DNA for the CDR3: TGTGCCAGCAGCTTAGCGAACGCGGGTTTTGGGGCCAACGTCCTGACTTTC. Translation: CASSLANAGFGANVLTF.

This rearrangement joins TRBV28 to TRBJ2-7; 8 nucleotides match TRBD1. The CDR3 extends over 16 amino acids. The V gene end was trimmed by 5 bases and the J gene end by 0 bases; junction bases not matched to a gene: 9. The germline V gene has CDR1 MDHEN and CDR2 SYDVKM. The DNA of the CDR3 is TGTGCCAGCAGTAGCCCAGACAGGGGAATCTCCTACGAGCAGTACTTC. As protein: CASSSPDRGISYEQYF.

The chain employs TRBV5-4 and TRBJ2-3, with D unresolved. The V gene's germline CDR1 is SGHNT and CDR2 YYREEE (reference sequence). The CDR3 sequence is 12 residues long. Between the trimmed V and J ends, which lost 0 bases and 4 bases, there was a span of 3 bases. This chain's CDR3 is CASSLVPDTQYF. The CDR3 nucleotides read TGTGCCAGCAGCTTGGTTCCAGATACGCAGTATTTT. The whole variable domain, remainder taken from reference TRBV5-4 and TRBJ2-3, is ETGVTQSPTHLIKTRGQQVTLRCSSQSGHNTVSWYQQALGQGPQFIFQYYREEENGRGNFPPRFSGLQFPNYSSELNVNALELDDSALYLCASSLVPDTQYFGPGTRLTVL.

This chain's CDR3 is CASSSRDRALRPISGANVLTF. The CDR3 DNA sequence: TGTGCCAGCAGCAGCCGGGACAGGGCACTTAGGCCCATCTCTGGGGCCAACGTCCTGACTTTC. The gene calls are TRBV21-1 and TRBJ2-6; TRBD1, the table's D call, was not compared with the DNA. TRBV21-1 is listed as a pseudogene. The CDR3 extends over 21 amino acids.

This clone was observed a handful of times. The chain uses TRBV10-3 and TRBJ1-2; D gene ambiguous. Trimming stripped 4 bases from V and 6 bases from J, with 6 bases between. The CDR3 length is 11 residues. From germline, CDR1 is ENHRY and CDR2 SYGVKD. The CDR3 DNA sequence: TGTGCCATCAGTGCCAAGGATGGCTACACCTTC. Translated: CAISAKDGYTF.

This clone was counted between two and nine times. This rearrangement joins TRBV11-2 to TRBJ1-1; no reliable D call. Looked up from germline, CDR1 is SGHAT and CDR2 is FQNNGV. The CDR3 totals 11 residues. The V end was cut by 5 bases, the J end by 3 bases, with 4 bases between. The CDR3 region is CASSRDTEAFF. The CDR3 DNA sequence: TGTGCCAGCAGCCGCGACACTGAAGCTTTCTTT.

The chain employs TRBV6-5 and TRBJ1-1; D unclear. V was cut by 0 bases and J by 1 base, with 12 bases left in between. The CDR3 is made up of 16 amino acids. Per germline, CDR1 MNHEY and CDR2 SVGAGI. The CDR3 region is CASSYSRQVGNTEAFF. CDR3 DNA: TGTGCCAGCAGTTACTCGAGGCAGGTTGGGAACACTGAAGCTTTCTTT.

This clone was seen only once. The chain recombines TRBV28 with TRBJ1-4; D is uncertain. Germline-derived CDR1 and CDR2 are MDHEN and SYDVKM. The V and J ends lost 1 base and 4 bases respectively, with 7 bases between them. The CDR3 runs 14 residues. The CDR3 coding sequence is TGTGCCAGCAGTTTATTCCGTTATAATGAAAAACTGTTTTTT. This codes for CASSLFRYNEKLFF.

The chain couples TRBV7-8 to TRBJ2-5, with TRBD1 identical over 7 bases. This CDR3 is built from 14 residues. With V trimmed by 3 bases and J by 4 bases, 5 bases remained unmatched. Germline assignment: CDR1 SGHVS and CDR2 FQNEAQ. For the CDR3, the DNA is TGTGCCAGCAGCTTGAACAGGGGCGTAGAGACCCAGTACTTC. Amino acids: CASSLNRGVETQYF.